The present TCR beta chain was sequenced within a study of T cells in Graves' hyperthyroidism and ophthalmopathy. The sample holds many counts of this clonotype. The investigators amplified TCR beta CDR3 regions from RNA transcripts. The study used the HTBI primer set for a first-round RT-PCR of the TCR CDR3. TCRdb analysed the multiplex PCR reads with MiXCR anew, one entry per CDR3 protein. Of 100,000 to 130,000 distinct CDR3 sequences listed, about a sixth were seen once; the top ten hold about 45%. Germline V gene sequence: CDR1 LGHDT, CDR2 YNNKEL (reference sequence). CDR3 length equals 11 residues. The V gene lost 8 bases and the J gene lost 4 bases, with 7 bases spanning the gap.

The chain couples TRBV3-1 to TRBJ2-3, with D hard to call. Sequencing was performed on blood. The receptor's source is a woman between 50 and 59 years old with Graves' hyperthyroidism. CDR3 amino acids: CASPWPDTQYF. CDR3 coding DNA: TGTGCCAGCCCCTGGCCAGATACGCAGTATTTT.